Shown below are 21 T cell receptor beta chains from a single sample sequenced in a study of cytomegalovirus exposure and HLA in healthy donors. Researchers ran the PCR with 60 Vbeta and 13 Jbeta primers. Here immunoSEQ multiplex PCR was the method, and the copy in TCRdb shows in-frame clones only, minus some. Among about 120,000 clones listed, around 76% were seen once. Sequences were obtained from PBMCs. All receptors come from a woman between 40 and 55 years old in good health and CMV-seropositive.

The chain links TRBV5-1 to TRBJ2-1; D is undetermined. The length of the CDR3 is 13 residues. V gave up 5 bases and J gave up 9 bases, with 15 bases separating them. The germline gives CDR1 SGHRS, CDR2 YFSETQ. The CDR3, as DNA: TGCGCCAGCAGACTAATTAGTGACGTTGAGCAGTTCTTC. As protein: CASRLISDVEQFF.

The CDR3 region has the DNA TGTGCCAGCAGCGGTGATGGCCTCTATCAGCCCCAGCATTTT. As protein: CASSGDGLYQPQHF. The chain uses TRBV9 and TRBJ1-5; no reliable D call. Trimming shortened V by 3 bases and J by 5 bases, and 12 bases separated the two germline ends. CDR1 is SGDLS and CDR2 is YYNGEE in the germline V gene. This CDR3 is built from 14 residues.

The gene calls are TRBV5-1 and TRBJ2-7; 12 bases are a match to TRBD2. The V gene's germline CDR1 is SGHRS and CDR2 YFSETQ. V was clipped by 4 bases and J by 5 bases; unmatched bases: 7. The length of the CDR3 is 15 residues. The chain's CDR3 is CASSASGGAGHEQYF. The CDR3 DNA follows: TGCGCCAGCAGCGCTAGCGGGGGGGCAGGCCACGAGCAGTACTTC. Supplemented by reference TRBV5-1 and TRBJ2-7, the full variable domain reads KAGVTQTPRYLIKTRGQQVTLSCSPISGHRSVSWYQQTPGQGLQFLFEYFSETQRNKGNFPGRFSGRQFSNSRSEMNVSTLELGDSALYLCASSASGGAGHEQYFGPGTRLTVT.

This clone has just a few counts. The chain carries TRBV18 and TRBJ2-1; 11 positions match TRBD2. The CDR3 runs 16 residues. CDR1 KGHSH and CDR2 LQKENI come from the germline V gene. J was trimmed by 5 bases and V by 0 bases; bases with no gene match: 3. The CDR3 loop is CASSPPSSGGNNEQFF. CDR3 coding DNA: TGTGCCAGCTCACCACCCTCTAGCGGGGGGAACAATGAGCAGTTCTTC.

The J gene is TRBJ2-3, the V gene TRBV27; TRBD1 aligns across 10 bases. The ends lost 2 bases at V and 1 base at J; junction bases unmatched: 6. CDR1 is MNHEY, CDR2 SMNVEV, per germline (reference sequence). This CDR3 has 17 amino acids. CDR3 nucleotide sequence: TGTGCCAGCAGTTTAGGTGGGGGGACAGGGGGCACAGATACGCAGTATTTT. As protein: CASSLGGGTGGTDTQYF.

The V call is TRBV6-5, the J call TRBJ2-7; unclear D gene. This CDR3 region has 16 residues. The V gene's germline CDR1 is MNHEY and CDR2 SVGAGI. V was cut by 0 bases and J by 0 bases, with 12 bases left in between. The CDR3 is CASSYSAGSVSYEQYF. The DNA for the CDR3 is TGTGCCAGCAGTTACTCGGCAGGTTCTGTCTCCTACGAGCAGTACTTC.

V gene TRBV9 combines with J gene TRBJ1-4; D not resolved. V was pared by 0 bases and J by 7 bases, with 7 bases between. The CDR3 runs to 13 residues. The germline gives CDR1 SGDLS, CDR2 YYNGEE. The chain's CDR3 is CASSVAPGEKLFF. The DNA of the CDR3 is TGTGCCAGCAGCGTAGCCCCAGGTGAAAAACTGTTTTTT.

This clone came up a few times. The chain joins TRBV30 to TRBJ2-7, with TRBD2 as a possible D gene (5 bases). The germline V gene has CDR1 GTSNPN and CDR2 SVGIG (reference sequence). Trimming left V 0 bases short and J 2 bases short, with 11 bases between. The length of the CDR3 is 14 residues. CDR3 bases: TGTGCCTGGAGTGTACCACTAGTTACCTACGAGCAGTACTTC. It yields the protein CAWSVPLVTYEQYF.

The genes are TRBV5-1 and TRBJ2-7; 8 nucleotides agree with TRBD1. This CDR3 is built from 16 residues. J gave up 6 bases and V 0 bases, and 11 bases lay outside the gene matches. From germline, CDR1 is SGHRS and CDR2 YFSETQ. The CDR3 coding sequence is TGCGCCAGCAGCTTGGACCCAAAAGGACAGGGCAGCGAGCAGTACTTC. Translated: CASSLDPKGQGSEQYF.

The chain joins TRBV9 to TRBJ2-5; D is possibly TRBD1 (6 bases). From germline, CDR1 is SGDLS and CDR2 YYNGEE. V was cut by 4 bases and J by 5 bases, with 24 bases left in between. The CDR3 is made up of 17 amino acids. The DNA of the CDR3 is TGTGCCAGCAGCTCACCGGTAGGGGGAGCCGAGCGGGAGACCCAGTACTTC. Residues: CASSSPVGGAERETQYF.

The chain joins TRBV6-5 to TRBJ1-2; 11 nucleotides line up with TRBD1. Germline V gene data show CDR1 as MNHEY and CDR2 as SVGAGI. The CDR3 totals 15 residues. V dropped 5 bases and J dropped 8; count of bases not matched to a gene: 10. The CDR3 loop reads CASSRTGTGGGGYTF. Here the CDR3 DNA reads TGTGCCAGCAGTAGAACCGGGACAGGGGGAGGGGGCTACACCTTC.

The V and J genes are TRBV19 and TRBJ1-5; no firm D call. The CDR3 loop spans 13 amino acids. V gave up 1 base and J gave up 4 bases, with 5 bases separating them. CDR1 is LNHDA, CDR2 SQIVND, per germline (reference sequence). The CDR3, as DNA: TGTGCCAGTAGTATAGCCCTGAATCAGCCCCAGCATTTT. This translates into CASSIALNQPQHF.

The chain is built from TRBV5-6 and TRBJ1-2; 8 nucleotides align to TRBD1. CDR3 length equals 15 residues. The V segment lost 3 bases and the J segment 1 base; nucleotides outside the gene matches: 5. The germline CDR1 and CDR2 sequences are SGHDT and YYEEEE. This chain's CDR3 is CASSSPGGHNYGYTF. The CDR3 DNA reads as TGTGCCAGCAGCTCCCCAGGGGGCCATAACTATGGCTACACCTTC.

This clone was seen a few times. The chain employs TRBV30 and TRBJ1-2; D not certain. The CDR3 is 12 residues long. V lost 0 bases and J 4 bases, leaving 6 bases between the germline ends. Germline-derived CDR1 and CDR2 are GTSNPN and SVGIG (reference sequence). CDR3 DNA: TGTGCCTGGAGTGTTGGAGTCTATGGCTACACCTTC. This codes for CAWSVGVYGYTF.

The J gene is TRBJ2-5, the V gene TRBV5-1; D is perhaps TRBD1 (6 bases). The CDR3 loop spans 13 amino acids. V was trimmed by 4 bases and J by 5 bases, leaving 12 bases between them. The germline V gene has CDR1 SGHRS and CDR2 YFSETQ. The CDR3 spells CASSPQGRETQYF. In nucleotides, the CDR3 is TGCGCCAGCAGCCCCCAGGGGCGGGAGACCCAGTACTTC.

The chain carries TRBV18 and TRBJ1-5, with TRBD1 identical over 7 bases. The ends lost 3 bases at V and 4 bases at J; junction bases unmatched: 15. Germline V CDR1 and CDR2: KGHSH, LQKENI. The CDR3 length is 18 residues. The CDR3 nucleotides are TGTGCCAGCTCACCGCCCGGTACCAACAGGGGTTTGAATCAGCCCCAGCATTTT. Protein sequence: CASSPPGTNRGLNQPQHF.

The chain links TRBV19 to TRBJ1-5; no reliable D call. Deletions cut 3 bases from V and 7 bases from J, with 13 bases between. The CDR3 loop spans 14 amino acids. The germline gives CDR1 LNHDA, CDR2 SQIVND (reference sequence). Written as DNA, the CDR3 is TGTGCCAGTAGTATTGGCGGGCCCGGACAGCCCCAGCATTTT. Translated: CASSIGGPGQPQHF.

The rearrangement uses TRBV9 and TRBJ1-6; TRBD1 aligns across 8 bases. The V and J ends lost 7 bases and 0 bases, in that order; junction bases with no gene match: 3. There are 15 residues in the CDR3. Germline CDR1 SGDLS, CDR2 YYNGEE. The CDR3 here is CASRQGASYNSPLHF. CDR3 DNA: TGTGCCAGCCGTCAGGGGGCCTCCTATAATTCACCCCTCCACTTT.

The rearrangement links TRBV2 to TRBJ1-1; 7 bases align to TRBD1. J gave up 7 bases and V 3 bases, and 2 bases lay outside the gene matches. Germline CDR1 reads SNHLY; CDR2 reads FYNNEI. The CDR3 sequence is 12 residues long. This chain's CDR3 is CASSDQGGEAFF. In DNA form, the CDR3 reads TGTGCCAGCAGTGATCAGGGGGGTGAAGCTTTCTTT. Combining the CDR3 with reference TRBV2 and TRBJ1-1 gives the whole variable domain EPEVTQTPSHQVTQMGQEVILRCVPISNHLYFYWYRQILGQKVEFLVSFYNNEISEKSEIFDDQFSVERPDGSNFTLKIRSTKLEDSAMYFCASSDQGGEAFFGQGTRLTVV.

The rearrangement links TRBV6-6 to TRBJ2-5, with TRBD2 matching over 13 bases. The closer fit of TRBJ2-7 to the DNA end suggests the J call may be wrong. The germline V gene encodes CDR1 MNHNY and CDR2 SVGAGI (reference sequence). CDR3 length: 15 amino acids. The CDR3 DNA is TGTGCCAGCAGTTCCGGACTAGCGGGAGTCTACGAGCAGTACTTC. Its protein product is CASSSGLAGVYEQYF.

This clone was picked up a small number of times. The J gene is TRBJ2-1, the V gene TRBV29-1, with 8 bases matching TRBD1. The CDR3 length is 14 residues. Germline V gives CDR1 SQVTM, CDR2 ANQGSEA. J lost 8 bases, V lost 3 bases, and 9 bases had no gene match. The CDR3 loop reads CSVDMQGAGYEQFF. The DNA for the CDR3 is TGCAGCGTTGATATGCAGGGGGCGGGGTATGAGCAGTTCTTC.